Following are 4 T cell receptor beta chains from one sample sequenced in a study of regulatory T cells in long-lasting Graves disease. The time point: newly diagnosed GD, antithyroid drugs for less than 3 months. RNA from PBMCs was the source of the TCR library. Arm-PCR of CDR3 regions and iRepertoire HTBI primers were the basis on which TCR beta libraries were built. Using its own MiXCR run on the multiplex PCR reads, TCRdb lists one record per CDR3 protein. This table has 300,000 to 450,000 distinct CDR3 sequences, 15% to 17% appearing once. Here the sequenced sample was peripheral blood mononuclear cells (PBMCs), taken at new diagnosis, from a patient treated with antithyroid drugs. These receptors were obtained from a female donor with Graves disease.

In its sample, this clonotype was seen many times. The rearrangement joins TRBV11-2 to TRBJ2-1; 12 bases match TRBD2. Trimming removed 2 bases from V and 7 bases from J; junction bases left unmatched: 9. The germline V gene has CDR1 SGHAT and CDR2 FQNNGV. CDR3 length equals 17 residues. The CDR3 loop reads CASSLQARLAGANEQFF. The DNA of the CDR3 is TGTGCCAGCAGCTTACAAGCCCGACTAGCGGGGGCAAATGAGCAGTTCTTC.

This clonotype was recorded at least ten times. The CDR3 loop reads CATRVTGDTQYF. The CDR3, as DNA: TGTGCCACCAGAGTGACGGGGGATACGCAGTATTTT. The V call is TRBV24-1, the J call TRBJ2-3, with D possibly matching TRBD2 (5 bases). Germline V gene sequence: CDR1 KGHDR, CDR2 SFDVKD. Trimming took off 7 bases at V and 6 bases at J, with 10 bases between the two ends. This CDR3 is 12 amino acids long.

In this sample, this clonotype turned up a few times. The J gene is TRBJ1-1, the V gene TRBV25-1, with D perhaps matching TRBD1 (6 bases). Germline lookup yields CDR1 MGHDK and CDR2 SYGVNS. The length of the CDR3 is 15 residues. Trimming cost V 7 bases and J 6 bases, with 21 bases left between them. The CDR3 DNA sequence: TGTGCCAGCAATCATCAGCTGGGACAACCGGCTGAAGCTTTCTTT. Its protein is CASNHQLGQPAEAFF. Together with reference TRBV25-1 and TRBJ1-1, the CDR3 gives the full variable domain: EADIYQTPRYLVIGTGKKITLECSQTMGHDKMYWYQQDPGMELHLIHYSYGVNSTEKGDLSSESTVSRIRTEHFPLTLESARPSHTSQYLCASNHQLGQPAEAFFGQGTRLTVV.

This clonotype came up many times. The chain is built from TRBV7-2 and TRBJ1-1, with no clear D. V lost 3 bases and J 0 bases, leaving 17 bases between the germline ends. There are 17 residues in the CDR3. Germline V gives CDR1 SGHTA, CDR2 FQGNSA. In DNA, the CDR3 is TGTGCCAGCAGCTTTAGAACCCTACCGGCAGTGAACACTGAAGCTTTCTTT. It translates to CASSFRTLPAVNTEAFF.